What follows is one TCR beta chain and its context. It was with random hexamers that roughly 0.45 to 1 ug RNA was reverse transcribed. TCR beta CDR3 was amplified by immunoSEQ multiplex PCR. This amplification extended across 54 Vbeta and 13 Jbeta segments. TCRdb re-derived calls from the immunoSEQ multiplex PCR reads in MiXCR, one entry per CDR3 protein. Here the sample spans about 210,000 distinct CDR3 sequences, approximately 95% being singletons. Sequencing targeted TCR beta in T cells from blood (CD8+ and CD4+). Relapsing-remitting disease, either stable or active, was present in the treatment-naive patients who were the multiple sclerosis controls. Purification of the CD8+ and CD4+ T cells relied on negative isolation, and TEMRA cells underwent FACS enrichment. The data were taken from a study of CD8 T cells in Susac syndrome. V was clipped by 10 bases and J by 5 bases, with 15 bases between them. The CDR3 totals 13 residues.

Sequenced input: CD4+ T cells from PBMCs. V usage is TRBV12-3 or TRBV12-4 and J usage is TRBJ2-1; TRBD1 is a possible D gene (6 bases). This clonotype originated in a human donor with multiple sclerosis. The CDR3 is CAIRRDTHNEQFF. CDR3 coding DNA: TGTGCCATCCGCCGGGACACTCACAATGAGCAGTTCTTC.